The entry that follows covers one T cell receptor beta chain sequence. Source study methods: For nucleated cells, counts were estimated from reference gene primer amplification. Sequencing was performed with immunoSEQ multiplex PCR; in TCRdb, only in-frame clones are kept and a portion is missing. D and trimming were read from the DNA, whereas the V and J calls and clone size are those reported in that table. This table holds 150,000 to 200,000 clones, 82% found once. This entry comes from a study of blood T cell repertoires in COVID-19. Study-wide background: PBMCs, B-cell-depleted T cells, or T cells provided the cDNA or gDNA that made up the material.

Allocation to cohorts depended on clinical history reported by the participants. CDR1 is WSHSY and CDR2 is SAAADI in the germline V gene. CDR3 length: 13 residues. V lost 5 bases, J lost 5 bases, and 12 bases lay in between. The source of this sequence is a woman aged 60-75 years with acute COVID-19. The sequenced sample consisted of PBMCs or T cells enriched from blood (not recorded which). The chain recombines TRBV10-2 with TRBJ2-5; D is undetermined. The chain's CDR3 is CASSRGGSETQYF. The CDR3, as DNA: TGCGCCAGCAGTCGTGGTGGCTCGGAGACCCAGTACTTC.